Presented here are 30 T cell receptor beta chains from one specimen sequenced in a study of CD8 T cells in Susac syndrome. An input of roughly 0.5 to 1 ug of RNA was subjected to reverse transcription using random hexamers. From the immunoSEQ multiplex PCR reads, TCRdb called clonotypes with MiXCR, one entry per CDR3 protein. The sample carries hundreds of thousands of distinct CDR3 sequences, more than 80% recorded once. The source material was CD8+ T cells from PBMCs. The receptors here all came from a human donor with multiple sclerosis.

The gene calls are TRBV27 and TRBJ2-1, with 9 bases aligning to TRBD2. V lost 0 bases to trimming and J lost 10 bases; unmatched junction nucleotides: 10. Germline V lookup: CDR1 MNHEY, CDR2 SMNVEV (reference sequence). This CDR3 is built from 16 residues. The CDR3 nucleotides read TGTGCCAGCAGTTTATCAGTGGCTAGCGGGATACGGGAGCAGTTCTTC. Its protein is CASSLSVASGIREQFF.

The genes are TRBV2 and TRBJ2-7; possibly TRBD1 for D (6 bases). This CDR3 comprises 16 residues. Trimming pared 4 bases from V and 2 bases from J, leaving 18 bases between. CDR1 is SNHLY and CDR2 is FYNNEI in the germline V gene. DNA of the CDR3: TGTGCCAGCAGTGTACCTGACCGGGACAACCCCTACGAGCAGTACTTC. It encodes CASSVPDRDNPYEQYF.

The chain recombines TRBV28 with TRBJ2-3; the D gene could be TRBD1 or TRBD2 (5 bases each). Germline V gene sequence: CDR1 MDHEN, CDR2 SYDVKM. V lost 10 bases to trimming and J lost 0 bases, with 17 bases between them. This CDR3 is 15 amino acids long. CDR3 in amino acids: CATSLGTTSTDTQYF. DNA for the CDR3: TGTGCCACCTCTCTGGGGACGACAAGCACAGATACGCAGTATTTT.

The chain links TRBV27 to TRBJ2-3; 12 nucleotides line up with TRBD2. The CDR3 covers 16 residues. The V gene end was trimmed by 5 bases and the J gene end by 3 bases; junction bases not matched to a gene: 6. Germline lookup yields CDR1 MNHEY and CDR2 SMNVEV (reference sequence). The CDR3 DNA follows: TGTGCCAGCAGTAGACTAGCGGGAGTTGATACAGATACGCAGTATTTT. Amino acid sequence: CASSRLAGVDTDTQYF.

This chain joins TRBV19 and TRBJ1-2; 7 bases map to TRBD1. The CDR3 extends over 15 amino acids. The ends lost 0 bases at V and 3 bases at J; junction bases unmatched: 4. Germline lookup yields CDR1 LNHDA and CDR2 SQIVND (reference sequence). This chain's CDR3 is CASSIEEGADYGYTF. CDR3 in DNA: TGTGCCAGTAGTATAGAGGAGGGGGCAGACTATGGCTACACCTTC.

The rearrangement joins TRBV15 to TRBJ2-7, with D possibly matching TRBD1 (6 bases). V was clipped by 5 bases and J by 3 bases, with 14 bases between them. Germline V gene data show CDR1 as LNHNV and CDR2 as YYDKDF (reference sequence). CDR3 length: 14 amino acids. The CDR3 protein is CATSSSGHFYEQYF. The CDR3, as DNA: TGTGCCACCAGCTCCTCGGGACACTTCTACGAGCAGTACTTC.

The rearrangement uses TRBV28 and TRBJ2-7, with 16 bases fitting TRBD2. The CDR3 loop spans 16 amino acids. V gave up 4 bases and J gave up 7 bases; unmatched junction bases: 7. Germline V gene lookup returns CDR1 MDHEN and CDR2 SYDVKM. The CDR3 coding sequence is TGTGCCAGCAGTTGGGGGACTAGCGGGAGGGCGGCTGAGCAGTACTTC. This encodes CASSWGTSGRAAEQYF.

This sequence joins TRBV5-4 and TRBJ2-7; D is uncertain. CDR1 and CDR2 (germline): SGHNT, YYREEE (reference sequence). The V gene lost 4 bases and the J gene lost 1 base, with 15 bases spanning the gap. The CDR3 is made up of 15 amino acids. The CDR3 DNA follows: TGTGCCAGCAGCCGCATTCCTACAGTTTCCTACGAGCAGTACTTC. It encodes CASSRIPTVSYEQYF.

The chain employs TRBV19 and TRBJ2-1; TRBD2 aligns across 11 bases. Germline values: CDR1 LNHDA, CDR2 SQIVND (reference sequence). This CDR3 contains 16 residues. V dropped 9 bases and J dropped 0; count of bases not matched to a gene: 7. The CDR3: CASHKTSGSSYNEQFF. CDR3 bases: TGTGCCAGCCATAAAACTAGCGGGAGCTCCTACAATGAGCAGTTCTTC.

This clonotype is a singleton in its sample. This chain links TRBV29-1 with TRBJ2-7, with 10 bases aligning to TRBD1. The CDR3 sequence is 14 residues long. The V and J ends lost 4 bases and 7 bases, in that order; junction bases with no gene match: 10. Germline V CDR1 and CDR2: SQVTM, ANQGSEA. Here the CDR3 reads CSVAARDRGHEQYF. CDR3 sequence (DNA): TGCAGCGTTGCCGCTCGGGACAGGGGACATGAGCAGTACTTC.

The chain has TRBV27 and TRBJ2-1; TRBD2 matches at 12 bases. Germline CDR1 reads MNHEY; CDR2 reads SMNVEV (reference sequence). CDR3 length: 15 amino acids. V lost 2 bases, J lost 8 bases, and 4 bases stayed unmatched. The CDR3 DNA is TGTGCCAGCAGTTTAGGTCTAGCGGGAGGGTATGAGCAGTTCTTC. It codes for CASSLGLAGGYEQFF.

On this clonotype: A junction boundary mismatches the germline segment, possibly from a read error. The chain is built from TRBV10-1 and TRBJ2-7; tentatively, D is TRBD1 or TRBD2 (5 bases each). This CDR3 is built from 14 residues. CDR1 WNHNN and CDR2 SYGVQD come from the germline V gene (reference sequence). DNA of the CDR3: TGCGCCAGCAGCGAGTGGGGGAGCGCTGAGGAGCAGTACTTC. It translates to CASSEWGSAEEQYF.

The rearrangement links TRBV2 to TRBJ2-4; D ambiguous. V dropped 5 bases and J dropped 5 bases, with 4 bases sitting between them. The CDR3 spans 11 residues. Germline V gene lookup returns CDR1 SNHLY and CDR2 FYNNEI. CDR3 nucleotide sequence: TGTGCCAGCAGTTCTGAAAACATTCAGTACTTC. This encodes CASSSENIQYF. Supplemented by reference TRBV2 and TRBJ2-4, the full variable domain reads EPEVTQTPSHQVTQMGQEVILRCVPISNHLYFYWYRQILGQKVEFLVSFYNNEISEKSEIFDDQFSVERPDGSNFTLKIRSTKLEDSAMYFCASSSENIQYFGAGTRLSVL.

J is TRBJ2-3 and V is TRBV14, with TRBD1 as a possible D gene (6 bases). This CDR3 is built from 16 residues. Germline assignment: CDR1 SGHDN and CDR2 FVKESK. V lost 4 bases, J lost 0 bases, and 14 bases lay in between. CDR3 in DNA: TGTGCCAGCAGCCTAACGGACAGAGATAGCACAGATACGCAGTATTTT. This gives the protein CASSLTDRDSTDTQYF.

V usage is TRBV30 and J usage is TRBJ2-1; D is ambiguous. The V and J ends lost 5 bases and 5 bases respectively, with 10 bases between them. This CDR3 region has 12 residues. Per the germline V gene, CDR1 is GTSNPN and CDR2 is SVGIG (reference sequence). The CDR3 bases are TGTGCCTGGGAAATCACCGACAATGAGCAGTTCTTC. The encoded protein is CAWEITDNEQFF.

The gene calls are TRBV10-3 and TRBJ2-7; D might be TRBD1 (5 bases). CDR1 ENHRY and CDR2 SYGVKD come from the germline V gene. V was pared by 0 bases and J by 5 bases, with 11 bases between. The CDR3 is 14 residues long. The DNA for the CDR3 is TGTGCCATCAGTGAGTCAGACAGCAGCCACGAGCAGTACTTC. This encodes CAISESDSSHEQYF.

The CDR3 DNA follows: TGCGCCAGCAGCCATTCGGCTAGCGGGAGGGTTCCCACCGGGGAGACCCAGTACTTC. This sequence encodes CASSHSASGRVPTGETQYF. The rearrangement joins TRBV4-1 to TRBJ2-5, with 12 bases that match TRBD2. The CDR3 contains 19 residues. Per the germline V gene, CDR1 is MGHRA and CDR2 is YSYEKL. Losses at the gene ends were 3 bases for V and 5 bases for J; bases not matched to a gene: 16.

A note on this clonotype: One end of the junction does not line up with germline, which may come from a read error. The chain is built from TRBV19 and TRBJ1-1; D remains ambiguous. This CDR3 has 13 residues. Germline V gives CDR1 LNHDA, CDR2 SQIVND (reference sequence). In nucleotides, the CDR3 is TGTGCCAGTAGTATTGGGGAGAACACTGAAGTTTTCTTT. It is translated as CASSIGENTEVFF.

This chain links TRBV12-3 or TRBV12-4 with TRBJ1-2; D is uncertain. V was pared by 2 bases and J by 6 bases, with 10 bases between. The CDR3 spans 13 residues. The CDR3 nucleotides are TGTGCCAGCAGTTTAATCCGGGCGGATGGCTACACCTTC. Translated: CASSLIRADGYTF.

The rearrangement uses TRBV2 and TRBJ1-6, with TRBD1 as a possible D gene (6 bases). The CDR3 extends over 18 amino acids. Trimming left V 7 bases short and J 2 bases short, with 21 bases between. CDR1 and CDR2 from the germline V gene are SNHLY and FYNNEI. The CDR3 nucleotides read TGTGCCAGCATGGGGGGCTTGAGGGCAGCAACCTATAATTCACCCCTCCACTTT. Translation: CASMGGLRAATYNSPLHF.

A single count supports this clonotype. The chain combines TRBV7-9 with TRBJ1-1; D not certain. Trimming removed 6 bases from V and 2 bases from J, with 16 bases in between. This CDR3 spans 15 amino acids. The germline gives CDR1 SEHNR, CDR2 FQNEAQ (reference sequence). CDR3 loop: CASREPLRFNTEAFF. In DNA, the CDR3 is TGTGCCAGCAGGGAACCACTGAGATTCAACACTGAAGCTTTCTTT.

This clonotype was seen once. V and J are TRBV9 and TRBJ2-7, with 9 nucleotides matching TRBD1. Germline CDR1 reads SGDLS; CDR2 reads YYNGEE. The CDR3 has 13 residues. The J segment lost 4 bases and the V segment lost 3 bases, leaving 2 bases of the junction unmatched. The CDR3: CASSGGTGYEQYF. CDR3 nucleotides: TGTGCCAGCAGCGGCGGGACAGGGTACGAGCAGTACTTC.

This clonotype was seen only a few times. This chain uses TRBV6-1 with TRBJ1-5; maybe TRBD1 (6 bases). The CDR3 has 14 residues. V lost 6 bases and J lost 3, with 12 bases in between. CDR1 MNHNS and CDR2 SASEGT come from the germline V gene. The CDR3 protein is CASRQGSYNQPQHF. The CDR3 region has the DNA TGTGCCAGCAGACAGGGCAGTTACAATCAGCCCCAGCATTTT.

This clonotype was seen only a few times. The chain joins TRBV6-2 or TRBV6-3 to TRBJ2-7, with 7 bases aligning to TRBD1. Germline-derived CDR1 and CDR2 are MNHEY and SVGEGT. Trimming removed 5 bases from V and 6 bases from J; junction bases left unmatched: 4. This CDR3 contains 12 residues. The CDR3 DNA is TGTGCCAGCAGTATGACAGGGTCCGAGCAGTACTTC. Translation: CASSMTGSEQYF.

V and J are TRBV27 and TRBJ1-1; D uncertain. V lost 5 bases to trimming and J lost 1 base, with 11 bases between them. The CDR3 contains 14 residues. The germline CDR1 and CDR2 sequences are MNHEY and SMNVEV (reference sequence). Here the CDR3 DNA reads TGTGCCAGCAGTCTCAACGGGAAGAACACTGAAGCTTTCTTT. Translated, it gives CASSLNGKNTEAFF.

The CDR3 region has the DNA TGTGCCAGCAGTATTACGTCCGGGACTAGGGGTGGTGAGCAGTTCTTC. Amino acid sequence: CASSITSGTRGGEQFF. The genes are TRBV6-1 and TRBJ2-1, with 8 bases that match TRBD2. With V trimmed by 5 bases and J by 9 bases, 15 bases remained unmatched. Germline V lookup: CDR1 MNHNS, CDR2 SASEGT. The CDR3 loop spans 16 amino acids.

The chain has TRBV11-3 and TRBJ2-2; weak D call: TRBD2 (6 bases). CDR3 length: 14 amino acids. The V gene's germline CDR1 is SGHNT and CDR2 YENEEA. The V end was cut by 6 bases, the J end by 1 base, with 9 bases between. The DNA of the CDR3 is TGTGCCAGCAGACCGCGGGGGAACACCGGGGAGCTGTTTTTT. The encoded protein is CASRPRGNTGELFF.

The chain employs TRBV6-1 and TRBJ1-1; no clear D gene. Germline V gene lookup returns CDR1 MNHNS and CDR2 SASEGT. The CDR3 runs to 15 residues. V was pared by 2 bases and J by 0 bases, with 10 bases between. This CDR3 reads CASSEFGEMNTEAFF. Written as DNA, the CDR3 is TGTGCCAGCAGTGAATTCGGCGAGATGAACACTGAAGCTTTCTTT.

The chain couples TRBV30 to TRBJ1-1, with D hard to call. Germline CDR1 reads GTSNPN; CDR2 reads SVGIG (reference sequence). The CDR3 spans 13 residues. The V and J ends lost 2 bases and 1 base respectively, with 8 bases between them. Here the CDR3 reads CAWSPLKNTEAFF. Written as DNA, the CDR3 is TGTGCCTGGAGTCCTCTGAAGAACACTGAAGCTTTCTTT.

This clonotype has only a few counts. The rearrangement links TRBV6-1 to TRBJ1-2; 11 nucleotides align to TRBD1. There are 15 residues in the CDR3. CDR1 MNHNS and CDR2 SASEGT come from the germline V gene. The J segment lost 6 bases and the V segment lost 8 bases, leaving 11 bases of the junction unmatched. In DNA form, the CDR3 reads TGTGCCAGCGTACCAGAAGGGACAGGGGGAGATGGCTACACCTTC. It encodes CASVPEGTGGDGYTF.